Each of the 21 T cell receptor beta chains below was sequenced from the same sample in a study of shared clonotypes between healthy human individuals. Libraries were prepared by immunoSEQ multiplex PCR; TCRdb keeps only in-frame clonotypes and omits some of them. The data show approximately 1,500,000 clones, around 97% seen once. Sequencing was carried out using naive CD4+ T cells sorted from blood. Subset here: CD45RA+ positively selected. These receptors all come from a young man in good health.

The CDR3 nucleotides are TGTGCCAGCCGACAGGAGAACACCGGGGAGCTGTTTTTT. The encoded protein is CASRQENTGELFF. The V and J genes are TRBV2 and TRBJ2-2, with a tentative D call TRBD1 (6 bases). V lost 8 bases to trimming and J lost 1 base, with 8 bases between them. CDR1 is SNHLY and CDR2 is FYNNEI in the germline V gene. The CDR3 is 13 amino acids.

This rearrangement joins TRBV5-6 to TRBJ1-1; 8 bases match TRBD1. This CDR3 has 15 residues. J was trimmed by 1 base and V by 0 bases; bases with no gene match: 2. CDR1 and CDR2 (germline): SGHDT, YYEEEE. Written as DNA, the CDR3 is TGTGCCAGCAGCTTGGGGGACAGGTGGAACACTGAAGCTTTCTTT. The encoded protein is CASSLGDRWNTEAFF.

V is TRBV2 and J is TRBJ1-5; maybe TRBD1 (5 bases). V shed 7 bases and J shed 0 bases, with 13 bases lying between them. The CDR3 totals 15 residues. Germline values: CDR1 SNHLY, CDR2 FYNNEI. CDR3 sequence (DNA): TGTGCCAGCAAGCTGGACACGGTTAGCAATCAGCCCCAGCATTTT. This translates into CASKLDTVSNQPQHF.

The CDR3 loop is CASSLGGWEPQETQYF. The DNA for the CDR3 is TGTGCCAGCAGCCTCGGTGGCTGGGAGCCCCAAGAGACCCAGTACTTC. V and J are TRBV11-3 and TRBJ2-5; D perhaps matches TRBD2 (5 bases). CDR1 SGHNT and CDR2 YENEEA come from the germline V gene. The CDR3 has 16 amino acids. V was pared by 5 bases and J by 1 base, with 17 bases between. Complete variable domain (other parts from reference TRBV11-3 and TRBJ2-5): EAGVVQSPRYKIIEKKQPVAFWCNPISGHNTLYWYLQNLGQGPELLIRYENEEAVDDSQLPKDRFSAERLKGVDSTLKIQPAELGDSAVYLCASSLGGWEPQETQYFGPGTRLLVL.

The chain uses TRBV6-5 and TRBJ2-1, with TRBD2 identical over 7 bases. The length of the CDR3 is 16 residues. Germline CDR1 is MNHEY and CDR2 is SVGAGI. The trim removed 0 bases at V and 7 bases at J, leaving 9 bases unmatched. The DNA of the CDR3 is TGTGCCAGCAGTTACTCGGTTCCCCGCGGGAGAAATGAGCAGTTCTTC. It specifies CASSYSVPRGRNEQFF.

Comment on this clone: Within the sample, other DNA sequences also encode this same CDR3. J is TRBJ1-1 and V is TRBV9; possibly TRBD1 for D (6 bases). CDR1 SGDLS and CDR2 YYNGEE come from the germline V gene. The CDR3 is made up of 13 amino acids. V dropped 2 bases and J dropped 4 bases, with 9 bases sitting between them. The CDR3 here is CASSVQGRTEAFF. CDR3 DNA sequence: TGTGCCAGCAGCGTTCAGGGGCGCACTGAAGCTTTCTTT. The full variable domain, in which reference TRBV9 and TRBJ1-1 provide the parts outside the CDR3, is DSGVTQTPKHLITATGQRVTLRCSPRSGDLSVYWYQQSLDQGLQFLIQYYNGEERAKGNILERFSAQQFPDLHSELNLSSLELGDSALYFCASSVQGRTEAFFGQGTRLTVV.

The chain has TRBV6-1 and TRBJ1-2, with D maybe TRBD1 (5 bases). Germline V gene lookup returns CDR1 MNHNS and CDR2 SASEGT. CDR3 size: 12 residues. Trimming left V 7 bases short and J 8 bases short, with 14 bases between. CDR3 amino acids: CASTQGEAGYTF. Here the CDR3 DNA reads TGTGCCAGCACTCAAGGGGAGGCCGGCTACACCTTC.

This chain joins TRBV29-1 and TRBJ2-7; perhaps TRBD2 as D (6 bases). CDR3 length: 15 residues. CDR1 and CDR2 (germline): SQVTM, ANQGSEA. The V end was cut by 1 base, the J end by 6 bases, with 19 bases between. CDR3 in amino acids: CSVEAPGVSRAEQYF. The CDR3 DNA follows: TGCAGCGTTGAAGCCCCGGGGGTTAGCAGGGCCGAGCAGTACTTC.

The V call is TRBV28, the J call TRBJ1-2; possibly TRBD1 for D (5 bases). There are 18 residues in the CDR3. The V end lost 5 bases, the J end lost 7 bases, and 29 bases lay between the germline ends. Germline V gene sequence: CDR1 MDHEN, CDR2 SYDVKM. The chain's CDR3 is CASSQLYPHRGDDPGYTF. CDR3 DNA: TGTGCCAGCAGTCAGCTATACCCCCATCGAGGGGACGATCCTGGCTACACCTTC.

The chain employs TRBV9 and TRBJ2-5, with 13 bases fitting TRBD2. The V gene end was trimmed by 4 bases and the J gene end by 3 bases; junction bases not matched to a gene: 6. This CDR3 comprises 16 residues. From germline, CDR1 is SGDLS and CDR2 YYNGEE. The CDR3 sequence is CASSPHGLAGEETQYF. DNA for the CDR3: TGTGCCAGCAGCCCTCACGGACTAGCGGGAGAAGAGACCCAGTACTTC.

This chain links TRBV6-6 with TRBJ1-5, with 9 bases matching TRBD1. The CDR3 loop spans 15 amino acids. Losses at the gene ends were 6 bases for V and 3 bases for J; bases not matched to a gene: 6. Germline CDR1 and CDR2: MNHNY and SVGAGI (reference sequence). Here the CDR3 reads CASSWDREYNQPQHF. For the CDR3, the DNA is TGTGCCAGCAGCTGGGACAGGGAGTACAATCAGCCCCAGCATTTT.

CDR3 bases: TGTGCCAGCAGTTCTAATCAGGGGAGATTTGAAAAACTGTTTTTT. Protein product: CASSSNQGRFEKLFF. This chain connects TRBV28 to TRBJ1-4, with TRBD1 as a possible D gene (6 bases). V lost 4 bases to trimming and J lost 7 bases, with 16 bases between them. Germline assignment: CDR1 MDHEN and CDR2 SYDVKM. CDR3 size: 15 residues.

This clone was recorded once. The chain carries TRBV10-3 and TRBJ2-2, with TRBD1 identical over 9 bases. Germline trimming cut 4 bases from V and 4 bases from J; bases unmatched to any gene: 7. CDR3 length: 16 amino acids. CDR1 is ENHRY, CDR2 SYGVKD, per germline. CDR3 sequence (DNA): TGTGCCATCAGTGGGGACAGGGCTGGTTCCACCGGGGAGCTGTTTTTT. Translating it yields CAISGDRAGSTGELFF.

V and J are TRBV7-9 and TRBJ1-6, with 9 bases matching TRBD1. Trimming removed 11 bases from V and 7 bases from J; junction bases left unmatched: 6. This CDR3 contains 13 residues. Per germline, CDR1 SEHNR and CDR2 FQNEAQ (reference sequence). The CDR3: CAGDRGYNSPLHF. CDR3 bases: TGTGCCGGTGACAGGGGGTACAATTCACCCCTCCACTTT.

The chain has TRBV30 and TRBJ1-2; D is possibly TRBD1 (6 bases). V gave up 7 bases and J gave up 3 bases, with 24 bases separating them. Per germline, CDR1 GTSNPN and CDR2 SVGIG (reference sequence). The CDR3 is 16 amino acids. CDR3 in amino acids: CASTGPSTGTYYGYTF. For the CDR3, the DNA is TGTGCCTCGACAGGACCCAGCACAGGGACCTACTATGGCTACACCTTC.

The rearrangement uses TRBV5-4 and TRBJ2-4; possible D gene TRBD1, 7 bases. Germline V gene data show CDR1 as SGHNT and CDR2 as YYREEE (reference sequence). V gave up 3 bases and J gave up 0 bases, with 13 bases separating them. This CDR3 comprises 16 residues. In DNA, the CDR3 is TGTGCCAGCAGCTCGCGACAGGGACTAGCCAAAAACATTCAGTACTTC. Its translation is CASSSRQGLAKNIQYF.

The J gene is TRBJ2-2, the V gene TRBV4-3, with 9 bases fitting TRBD2. V lost 1 base to trimming and J lost 1 base; unmatched junction nucleotides: 16. CDR1 and CDR2 (germline): LGHNA, YSLEER. This CDR3 contains 21 residues. CDR3 nucleotides: TGCGCCAGCAGCCAAGTCGTCCCGCTAGCGGGACCGATCTGGAACACCGGGGAGCTGTTTTTT. It yields the protein CASSQVVPLAGPIWNTGELFF.

The rearrangement uses TRBV30 and TRBJ1-5; a weak D match, TRBD1 (5 bases). This CDR3 is 13 amino acids long. The germline V and J ends were trimmed by 5 bases and 6 bases, with 14 bases remaining between them. Germline V gives CDR1 GTSNPN, CDR2 SVGIG (reference sequence). CDR3 DNA: TGTGCCTGGTCCGGAGGGGCGACTCAGCCCCAGCATTTT. This codes for CAWSGGATQPQHF.

Worth noting for this clone: Other DNA sequences in this specimen translate into the identical CDR3. The chain joins TRBV18 to TRBJ2-3; D unclear. The V gene lost 0 bases and the J gene lost 0 bases, with 4 bases spanning the gap. Germline V gives CDR1 KGHSH, CDR2 LQKENI. This CDR3 comprises 14 residues. The CDR3 DNA follows: TGTGCCAGCTCACCACCAGGTAGCACAGATACGCAGTATTTT. Its protein product is CASSPPGSTDTQYF.

The chain joins TRBV23-1 to TRBJ2-1; possibly TRBD1 for D (6 bases). TRBV23-1 is given ORF status, its function remaining uncertain. Trimming took 3 bases from V and 0 from J, leaving 12 bases between them. The CDR3 loop spans 16 amino acids. Here the CDR3 DNA reads TGCGCCAGCAGTCATACAACAGGGAGCTCCTACAATGAGCAGTTCTTC. As protein: CASSHTTGSSYNEQFF.

The chain joins TRBV28 to TRBJ2-1; a possible D gene is TRBD2 (5 bases). Per the germline V gene, CDR1 is MDHEN and CDR2 is SYDVKM. V shed 5 bases and J shed 4 bases, with 18 bases lying between them. CDR3 length: 16 amino acids. This CDR3 reads CASSPQRPLGYNEQFF. The CDR3 DNA reads TGTGCCAGCAGTCCTCAGCGGCCCCTTGGATACAATGAGCAGTTCTTC.